This T cell receptor (beta chain) emerged from a study of blood T cell repertoires in COVID-19. CDR1 SGHNT and CDR2 YENEEA come from the germline V gene. The ends lost 0 bases at V and 12 bases at J; junction bases unmatched: 8. The CDR3 is made up of 14 amino acids. The assay was immunoSEQ multiplex PCR, and TCRdb's table has in-frame clones only and misses some. Counted here are 100,000 or so clones, 80% to 85% occurring once; the ten biggest clones make up around 4%. The origin of this receptor is a man aged 55 to 70 with acute or convalescent COVID-19. This chain uses TRBV11-3 with TRBJ2-3, with 8 nucleotides matching TRBD2. The sequenced sample consisted of peripheral blood. CDR3 sequence: CASSLENPGTSQYF. The CDR3 nucleotides are TGTGCCAGCAGCTTAGAGAACCCCGGGACTAGTCAGTATTTT.